These T cell receptor beta chains were read from a single sample in a study of blood T cells in healthy people across ages. A single record per CDR3 protein comes from TCRdb applying MiXCR to the 5' RACE reads. Among 1.4 million or so distinct CDR3 sequences listed, 35% to 45% were seen once. The sequencing input was blood. The receptors come from a woman between 18 and 30 years old in good health. Both conserved end residues are part of each CDR3. D genes are given only for firm matches. Some rows mark clone size as missing; the rest say once, few, many or name a class of expanded clone.

>TRBD2|TRBV30|-|TRBJ2-7
TGTGCCTGGGTACCGGGACTAGCGGGTCCCTACGAGCAGTACTTC
CAWVPGLAGPYEQYF
>-|TRBV7-2|many|TRBJ2-5
TGTGCCAGCAGCTTAGTACAGGGCCGGGAGACCCAGTACTTC
CASSLVQGRETQYF
>TRBD1|TRBV28|once|TRBJ2-5
TGTGCCAGCAGTTTTCGGCCGGGACAGGGCGGACGAGAGACCCAGTACTTC
CASSFRPGQGGRETQYF
>-|TRBV20-1|few|TRBJ2-1
TGCAGTGCTTACCCCGGGAACCCTCACAATGAGCAGTTCTTC
CSAYPGNPHNEQFF
>-|TRBV10-1|-|TRBJ2-4
TGCGCCAGCAGTGATGTCCGCGGAAACATTCAGTACTTC
CASSDVRGNIQYF
>-|TRBV29-1|few|TRBJ2-3
TGCAGCGGCCGGCCGGGAAGCACAGATACGCAGTATTTT
CSGRPGSTDTQYF
>-|TRBV30|few|TRBJ1-2
TGTGCCTGGAGTCCTGGGTACTATGGCTACACCTTC
CAWSPGYYGYTF
>-|TRBV11-2|-|TRBJ1-1
TGTGCCAGCAGCTTAGTCGGTGTGGCCGAAGCTTTCTTT
CASSLVGVAEAFF
>TRBD1|TRBV27|few|TRBJ2-7
TGTGCCAGCACTCCCCTCGGGACAGGGGGGTACGAGCAGTACTTC
CASTPLGTGGYEQYF
>TRBD1|TRBV5-1|few|TRBJ2-5
TGCGCCAGCAGCTTGGTGGGACAGGGCCCCAATGAGCAGTACTTC
CASSLVGQGPNEQYF
>TRBD2|TRBV3-1|-|TRBJ2-3
TGTGCCAGCAGCAACAGCGGGGGAAGAAATACGCAGTATTTT
CASSNSGGRNTQYF
>-|TRBV7-8|-|TRBJ1-1
TGTGCCAGCAGCTTAGAAACGACAGCTGAAGCTTTTTTT
CASSLETTAEAFF
>-|TRBV7-8|-|TRBJ2-7
TGTGCCAGCAGCCGTGTTGTCTGGGAGGATAGCTACGAGCAGTACTTC
CASSRVVWEDSYEQYF
>-|TRBV12-5|-|TRBJ1-5
TGTGCTAGTGGTTTCACAGGGCCTCAGCCCCAGCATTTT
CASGFTGPQPQHF
>-|TRBV6-5|-|TRBJ1-1
TGTGCCAGCAGTTACTCGAACAGTATGAACACTGAAGCTTTCTTT
CASSYSNSMNTEAFF
>-|TRBV20-1|-|TRBJ1-3
TGCAGTGCTAGATCCCTTGAGCTCTCTGGAAACACCATATATTTT
CSARSLELSGNTIYF
>-|TRBV2|-|TRBJ1-3
TGTGCCAGCCGAGTCTCTGGAAACACCATATATTTT
CASRVSGNTIYF
>-|TRBV7-2|-|TRBJ1-4
TGTGCCAGCAGCTTATTGGCCTTTGCAACTAATGAAAAACTGTTTTTT
CASSLLAFATNEKLFF
>TRBD1|TRBV28|-|TRBJ2-1
TGTGCCAGCAGGGGGACAGACCGGGGGCAGTTCTTC
CASRGTDRGQFF
>TRBD1|TRBV6-6|-|TRBJ1-1
TGTGCCAGCAGTAGACAGGGGGTCATCGGGAACACTGAAGCTTTCTTT
CASSRQGVIGNTEAFF
>TRBD1|TRBV5-1|-|TRBJ1-1
TGCGCCAGCAGCTTGGATAGGGGGCAAGGTGAAGCTTTCTTT
CASSLDRGQGEAFF
>TRBD1|TRBV10-3|few|TRBJ1-5
TGTGCCATCAGTGGTGGACAGGGGGCCTCTCAGCCCCAGCATTTT
CAISGGQGASQPQHF
>-|TRBV29-1|-|TRBJ1-2
TGCAGCGTTGGAGCGCATAACTATGGCTACACCTTC
CSVGAHNYGYTF
>TRBD2|TRBV12-3/TRBV12-4|-|TRBJ2-3
TGTGCCAGCAGTTTATGGACTAGCGGCACAGATACGCAGTATTTT
CASSLWTSGTDTQYF
>-|TRBV28|-|TRBJ2-7
TGTGCCAGCAGTTCTAACAGGGTCACCTACGAGCAGTACTTC
CASSSNRVTYEQYF
>-|TRBV7-2|-|TRBJ1-2
TGTGCCAGCAGCTTGAACTACTATGGCTACACCTTC
CASSLNYYGYTF
>TRBD1|TRBV6-2/TRBV6-3|many|TRBJ2-2
TGTGCCAGCAGCCAAACAGGGGGCCACACCGGGGAGCTGTTTTTT
CASSQTGGHTGELFF
>-|TRBV4-1|few|TRBJ2-5
TGCGCCAGCAGCCACGACAGTGAGACCCAGTACTTC
CASSHDSETQYF
>-|TRBV7-9|-|TRBJ1-1
TGTGCCAGCAGCTTAGTCCAGCCTGAAGCTTTCTTT
CASSLVQPEAFF
>TRBD1|TRBV7-2|-|TRBJ1-1
TGTGCCAGCAGCGGGAGAGGGACAGGGGGGTTACCTTTCTTT
CASSGRGTGGLPFF
>-|TRBV29-1|-|TRBJ1-2
TGCAGCGTTGTACCAGGGAGTTATGGCTACACCTTC
CSVVPGSYGYTF
>-|TRBV2|few|TRBJ1-5
TGTGCCAGCCGCTTTGAGACAGGCAATCAGCCCCAGCATTTT
CASRFETGNQPQHF
>-|TRBV7-9|few|TRBJ1-2
TGTGCCAGCAGCTTAGTAGCACAGCTGAACTATGGCTACACCTTC
CASSLVAQLNYGYTF
>-|TRBV4-1|few|TRBJ1-2
TGCGCCAGCAGCCAAGAAAATTCAGGGAACTATGGCTACACCTTC
CASSQENSGNYGYTF
>-|TRBV20-1|-|TRBJ1-2
TGCAGTGCTAGTGCGCAGGGAAGTGGCTACACCTTC
CSASAQGSGYTF
>TRBD2|TRBV5-1|-|TRBJ2-1
TGCGCCAGCAGTATTACTAGCGGGAGGGTTAGGGAGCAGTTCTTC
CASSITSGRVREQFF
>TRBD1|TRBV9|-|TRBJ1-4
TGTGCCAGCACCCGCTCGCCCGGACAGGGCGGTGAAAAACTGTTTTTT
CASTRSPGQGGEKLFF
>TRBD1|TRBV6-5|-|TRBJ1-1
TGTGCCAGCAGTTACCTCTGGACTCCGGACAGGGGTTCTGAAGCTTTCTTT
CASSYLWTPDRGSEAFF
>-|TRBV20-1|-|TRBJ2-7
TGCAGTGCTAGAGACGCCCTCTTGGGCTCAGGGCAGTACTTC
CSARDALLGSGQYF
>-|TRBV29-1|-|TRBJ1-1
TGCAGCATTGGTCCCGGGTTGAACACTGAAGCTTTCTTT
CSIGPGLNTEAFF
>-|TRBV6-1|-|TRBJ2-4
TGTGCCAGCATGAACCGTGGGAATAGAGCCAAAAACATTCAGTACTTC
CASMNRGNRAKNIQYF
>-|TRBV10-3|few|TRBJ2-5
TGTGCCATCAGTGACCGCTATGAGCAGTACTTC
CAISDRYEQYF
>-|TRBV20-1|few|TRBJ2-1
TGCAGTGCTAGAAGTGGGTTGGGTGAGCAGTTCTTC
CSARSGLGEQFF